This is a list of T cell receptor beta chains from one sample in a study of blood T cell repertoires in COVID-19. Measured with immunoSEQ multiplex PCR; TCRdb has only the in-frame clones, and not every one. The table lists fewer than 200,000 clones, 76% of them singletons. The sample taken for sequencing was peripheral blood. Receptors originate from a woman of 80 years or more with acute or convalescent COVID-19. Each CDR3 is given with its conserved first and last residue. The D gene is left open where the match is weak. For some rows the clone size is stated as once, few or many, or as a class when expanded; others skip it.

CDR3 DNA: TGTGCCAGCAGCCCCCAGGGTTCGGGCTATGGCTACACCTTC; CDR3 protein: CASSPQGSGYGYTF; J gene: TRBJ1-2; clone size: -; V gene: TRBV9; D gene: -
CDR3 DNA: TGTGCCTGGAGTATATCGACAGGGAACACTGAAGCTTTCTTT; CDR3 protein: CAWSISTGNTEAFF; J gene: TRBJ1-1; clone size: few; V gene: TRBV30; D gene: -
CDR3 DNA: TGTGCCAGCACACAGGGGGCGTTGGGGAATGAGCAGTTCTTC; CDR3 protein: CASTQGALGNEQFF; J gene: TRBJ2-1; clone size: once; V gene: TRBV27; D gene: TRBD1
CDR3 DNA: TGTGCCAGCAGAGGAGCCTACGAGCAGTACTTC; CDR3 protein: CASRGAYEQYF; J gene: TRBJ2-7; clone size: -; V gene: TRBV28; D gene: -
CDR3 DNA: TGCGCCAGCAGCTTGGCCCGGACTAGCGGGAGCTCTGACAATGAGCAGTTCTTC; CDR3 protein: CASSLARTSGSSDNEQFF; J gene: TRBJ2-1; clone size: few; V gene: TRBV5-1; D gene: TRBD2
CDR3 DNA: TGTGCCAGCAGCTCCAGGATGAACACTGAAGCTTTCTTT; CDR3 protein: CASSSRMNTEAFF; J gene: TRBJ1-1; clone size: -; V gene: TRBV9; D gene: -
CDR3 DNA: TGTGCCAGTAGTCTTCCAGACAGGGACGGCTACACCTTC; CDR3 protein: CASSLPDRDGYTF; J gene: TRBJ1-2; clone size: -; V gene: TRBV19; D gene: TRBD1
CDR3 DNA: TGTGCCACTCACGGCGCGGAACCCAAAAACATTCAGTACTTC; CDR3 protein: CATHGAEPKNIQYF; J gene: TRBJ2-4; clone size: -; V gene: TRBV5-4; D gene: -
CDR3 DNA: TGTGCCAGCAGTCCCCCGGGGAACGAGAACACTGAAGCTTTCTTT; CDR3 protein: CASSPPGNENTEAFF; J gene: TRBJ1-1; clone size: once; V gene: TRBV6-5; D gene: -
CDR3 DNA: TGTGCCAGCAGCCACAGACAGGGTCCCTATGGCTACACCTTC; CDR3 protein: CASSHRQGPYGYTF; J gene: TRBJ1-2; clone size: -; V gene: TRBV7-9; D gene: TRBD1
CDR3 DNA: TGTGCCAGCAGCTCTAGCGGGGGGGCCCCCCAAGAGACCCAGTACTTC; CDR3 protein: CASSSSGGAPQETQYF; J gene: TRBJ2-5; clone size: -; V gene: TRBV7-3; D gene: TRBD2
CDR3 DNA: TGTGCCAGCAGCCAACCCGGGACAGGGGAATATGGCTACACCTTC; CDR3 protein: CASSQPGTGEYGYTF; J gene: TRBJ1-2; clone size: once; V gene: TRBV14; D gene: TRBD1
CDR3 DNA: TGTGCCAGCAGTTTAGTACAGGGGGCAGCCGGGGAGCTGTTTTTT; CDR3 protein: CASSLVQGAAGELFF; J gene: TRBJ2-2; clone size: few; V gene: TRBV27; D gene: TRBD1
CDR3 DNA: TGTGCCAGCAGCCGCGGGACAGCGAACACTGAAGCTTTCTTT; CDR3 protein: CASSRGTANTEAFF; J gene: TRBJ1-1; clone size: -; V gene: TRBV11-3; D gene: TRBD1
CDR3 DNA: TGCGCCAGCAGCCTAACCGGGACAGGGGGCAATGAGCAGTTCTTC; CDR3 protein: CASSLTGTGGNEQFF; J gene: TRBJ2-1; clone size: -; V gene: TRBV5-1; D gene: TRBD1
CDR3 DNA: TGCGCCAGCAGCAACGACAGGGCGGACTATGGCTACACCTTC; CDR3 protein: CASSNDRADYGYTF; J gene: TRBJ1-2; clone size: -; V gene: TRBV5-1; D gene: TRBD1
CDR3 DNA: TGTGCCAGCAACCTCGACAGGCAGGGTGGCTACACCTTC; CDR3 protein: CASNLDRQGGYTF; J gene: TRBJ1-2; clone size: few; V gene: TRBV5-4; D gene: -
CDR3 DNA: TGTGCCAGTAGTATGAGGGTGTCCGGCTCTGGAAACACCATATATTTT; CDR3 protein: CASSMRVSGSGNTIYF; J gene: TRBJ1-3; clone size: few; V gene: TRBV19; D gene: -
CDR3 DNA: TGTGCCAGCAGCAAAGGACAGGGGGCAGGGGGCTACACCTTC; CDR3 protein: CASSKGQGAGGYTF; J gene: TRBJ1-2; clone size: -; V gene: TRBV5-8; D gene: TRBD1
CDR3 DNA: TGTGCCAGCTCACCCCGACAGGGGATTACTGAAGCTTTCTTT; CDR3 protein: CASSPRQGITEAFF; J gene: TRBJ1-1; clone size: -; V gene: TRBV18; D gene: TRBD1
CDR3 DNA: TGTGCCAGCAGCCACCCGGGTCTCACTGAAGCTTTCTTT; CDR3 protein: CASSHPGLTEAFF; J gene: TRBJ1-1; clone size: few; V gene: TRBV6-5; D gene: -
CDR3 DNA: TGTGCCAGCAGTTTATCGAATAGACAGGGGGGAACAGATACGCAGTATTTT; CDR3 protein: CASSLSNRQGGTDTQYF; J gene: TRBJ2-3; clone size: -; V gene: TRBV27; D gene: TRBD1
CDR3 DNA: TGTGCCAGCAGCCAGGGGGGACAGACCCGATACGAGCAGTACTTC; CDR3 protein: CASSQGGQTRYEQYF; J gene: TRBJ2-7; clone size: once; V gene: TRBV3-1/TRBV3-2; D gene: -
CDR3 DNA: TGTGCCAGCAGCGCTAACCGGGACAACGAAAAACTGTTTTTT; CDR3 protein: CASSANRDNEKLFF; J gene: TRBJ1-4; clone size: -; V gene: TRBV7-2; D gene: -
CDR3 DNA: TGTGCCTGGAGTGTACATGAGACCCAGTACTTC; CDR3 protein: CAWSVHETQYF; J gene: TRBJ2-5; clone size: few; V gene: TRBV30; D gene: -
CDR3 DNA: TGCAGCGTGCGCGGGGGCACCACGGGCTACACCTTC; CDR3 protein: CSVRGGTTGYTF; J gene: TRBJ1-2; clone size: -; V gene: TRBV29-1; D gene: -
CDR3 DNA: TGCAGTGCAAGAGGACTGGGTGAGCAGTTCTTC; CDR3 protein: CSARGLGEQFF; J gene: TRBJ2-1; clone size: -; V gene: TRBV20-1; D gene: -
CDR3 DNA: TGCGCCAGCAGCCCCCCGGGACAGGAGTACGAGCAGTACTTC; CDR3 protein: CASSPPGQEYEQYF; J gene: TRBJ2-7; clone size: -; V gene: TRBV5-1; D gene: TRBD1
CDR3 DNA: TGTGCCAGCATTCCCCGGGTCGGGGGTGGTTCACCCCTCCACTTT; CDR3 protein: CASIPRVGGGSPLHF; J gene: TRBJ1-6; clone size: -; V gene: TRBV27; D gene: -
CDR3 DNA: TGTGCCACCCGAAAGGGGCAGGCTAATGAAAAACTGTTTTTT; CDR3 protein: CATRKGQANEKLFF; J gene: TRBJ1-4; clone size: -; V gene: TRBV7-8; D gene: -
CDR3 DNA: TGTGCCAGCAGACCCAGCACAGGGGGTTCCTACGAGCAGTACTTC; CDR3 protein: CASRPSTGGSYEQYF; J gene: TRBJ2-7; clone size: -; V gene: TRBV6-5; D gene: TRBD1
CDR3 DNA: TGTGCCAGCAAAGGTTCCGGGGGTTATCTATGGGGCTACACCTTC; CDR3 protein: CASKGSGGYLWGYTF; J gene: TRBJ1-2; clone size: -; V gene: TRBV27; D gene: -
CDR3 DNA: TGTGCCCAAGGACAGCTCCGAGGAAACACCATATATTTT; CDR3 protein: CAQGQLRGNTIYF; J gene: TRBJ1-3; clone size: -; V gene: TRBV30; D gene: -
CDR3 DNA: TGTGCCAGCAGCGTAGACATGAGGCAGCCGAGCTCTGGAAACACCATATATTTT; CDR3 protein: CASSVDMRQPSSGNTIYF; J gene: TRBJ1-3; clone size: -; V gene: TRBV9; D gene: -
CDR3 DNA: TGTGCCAGCAGTGGCGAGTCCACAGATACGCAGTATTTT; CDR3 protein: CASSGESTDTQYF; J gene: TRBJ2-3; clone size: -; V gene: TRBV6-4; D gene: -
CDR3 DNA: TGTGCCAGCAGCCTCGGGACTAGCGGGTACAATGAGCAGTTCTTC; CDR3 protein: CASSLGTSGYNEQFF; J gene: TRBJ2-1; clone size: -; V gene: TRBV11-2; D gene: TRBD2
CDR3 DNA: TGTGCCAGCAGCCATAAGGACAGGGGAGGAACCGGGGAGCTGTTTTTT; CDR3 protein: CASSHKDRGGTGELFF; J gene: TRBJ2-2; clone size: -; V gene: TRBV7-8; D gene: TRBD1
CDR3 DNA: TGTGCCAGCTCACCCCTCCCTCCAGATACGCAGTATTTT; CDR3 protein: CASSPLPPDTQYF; J gene: TRBJ2-3; clone size: -; V gene: TRBV18; D gene: -
CDR3 DNA: TGTGCCAGCAGCTTGACAGGGGCCACTGAAGCTTTCTTT; CDR3 protein: CASSLTGATEAFF; J gene: TRBJ1-1; clone size: -; V gene: TRBV11-3; D gene: TRBD1
CDR3 DNA: TGTGCCAGCAGAACCCACACCGGGACTTTCTATGGCTACACCTTC; CDR3 protein: CASRTHTGTFYGYTF; J gene: TRBJ1-2; clone size: -; V gene: TRBV27; D gene: -
CDR3 DNA: TGTGCCAGCAGCCAAGCGGGAGGCTACGAGCAGTACTTC; CDR3 protein: CASSQAGGYEQYF; J gene: TRBJ2-7; clone size: -; V gene: TRBV3-1/TRBV3-2; D gene: TRBD2
CDR3 DNA: TGCAGCGTTGCGGGACAGGGCTATGGCTACACCTTC; CDR3 protein: CSVAGQGYGYTF; J gene: TRBJ1-2; clone size: -; V gene: TRBV29-1; D gene: TRBD1
CDR3 DNA: TGCGCCAGCAGCTTGGACAGGATTGATGGTACGCAGTATTTT; CDR3 protein: CASSLDRIDGTQYF; J gene: TRBJ2-3; clone size: -; V gene: TRBV5-1; D gene: -
CDR3 DNA: TGTGCCAGCAGTTTAGGGGGGGCAGTTTCGGTCGAGGACATTCAGTACTTC; CDR3 protein: CASSLGGAVSVEDIQYF; J gene: TRBJ2-4; clone size: -; V gene: TRBV28; D gene: -
CDR3 DNA: TGTGCCAGCAGTTTACATCCCTTCAGGGGTGGCTACACCTTC; CDR3 protein: CASSLHPFRGGYTF; J gene: TRBJ1-2; clone size: -; V gene: TRBV28; D gene: -
CDR3 DNA: TGTGCCAGCCGTGCCCGTGCGGGGGCGAACTTAAACTCTGGAAACACCATATATTTT; CDR3 protein: CASRARAGANLNSGNTIYF; J gene: TRBJ1-3; clone size: -; V gene: TRBV5-5; D gene: -
CDR3 DNA: TGTGCCAGCAGCCCACAGGGTGGCAATCAGCCCCAGCATTTT; CDR3 protein: CASSPQGGNQPQHF; J gene: TRBJ1-5; clone size: few; V gene: TRBV7-2; D gene: -
CDR3 DNA: TGTGCCAGCAGCCCCGGGACAGGGTTTGTCCTAGCTTTCTTT; CDR3 protein: CASSPGTGFVLAFF; J gene: TRBJ1-1; clone size: few; V gene: TRBV5-5; D gene: TRBD1
CDR3 DNA: TGTGCCAGCAGCTTAGGGGGAGGGAACACTGAAGCTTTCTTT; CDR3 protein: CASSLGGGNTEAFF; J gene: TRBJ1-1; clone size: -; V gene: TRBV7-3; D gene: -
CDR3 DNA: TGTGCCAGCAGCCAAGATACTGGGGCCAACGTCCTGACTTTC; CDR3 protein: CASSQDTGANVLTF; J gene: TRBJ2-6; clone size: few; V gene: TRBV3-1/TRBV3-2; D gene: -
CDR3 DNA: TGCGCCAGCAGCCGGGATTGGCAGGGCACTGGAAACACCATATATTTT; CDR3 protein: CASSRDWQGTGNTIYF; J gene: TRBJ1-3; clone size: once; V gene: TRBV4-3; D gene: -
CDR3 DNA: TGTGCCAGCAGCTGGAGATTCACCGGGGAGCTGTTTTTT; CDR3 protein: CASSWRFTGELFF; J gene: TRBJ2-2; clone size: -; V gene: TRBV2; D gene: -
CDR3 DNA: TGCGCCAGCAGCCCTAGGGGTACTAATGAAAAACTGTTTTTT; CDR3 protein: CASSPRGTNEKLFF; J gene: TRBJ1-4; clone size: few; V gene: TRBV5-1; D gene: -
CDR3 DNA: TGCGCCAGCAGATACAACCGGGACGGGGAGCTGTTTTTT; CDR3 protein: CASRYNRDGELFF; J gene: TRBJ2-2; clone size: -; V gene: TRBV5-1; D gene: -
CDR3 DNA: TGTGCCAGCAGCCAAGCTAGCGAGACCCAGTACTTC; CDR3 protein: CASSQASETQYF; J gene: TRBJ2-5; clone size: once; V gene: TRBV3-1/TRBV3-2; D gene: -
CDR3 DNA: TGCGCCAGCAGCTTGCGGGTCCCGAACACTGAAGCTTTCTTT; CDR3 protein: CASSLRVPNTEAFF; J gene: TRBJ1-1; clone size: few; V gene: TRBV5-1; D gene: -
CDR3 DNA: TGTGCCAGCAGCCAAGACCGTTCAGGGGACCAGTACTTC; CDR3 protein: CASSQDRSGDQYF; J gene: TRBJ2-4; clone size: -; V gene: TRBV3-1/TRBV3-2; D gene: -
CDR3 DNA: TGTGCCAGCAGTAAAGCTCCGGGACAGGGCGGGGAGACCCAGTACTTC; CDR3 protein: CASSKAPGQGGETQYF; J gene: TRBJ2-5; clone size: -; V gene: TRBV6-1; D gene: TRBD1